The source of this T cell receptor beta chain is a study of blood T cell repertoires in COVID-19. Study summary: Both acute and convalescent COVID-19 samples were obtained from the United States, Italy and Spain. PBMCs, B-cell-depleted T cells, or T cells provided the cDNA or gDNA that made up the material.

As processed by the authors: The authors estimated nucleated cell counts from reference gene primer amplification. Repertoires were generated with immunoSEQ multiplex PCR, while TCRdb's copy carries only in-frame clones and drops some. V and J calls and clone size come straight from that table; D and trimming were deduced from the DNA. Of 150,000 to 200,000 clones in the sample, approximately 80% are singletons; the top ten hold approximately 15%. This CDR3 comprises 14 residues. Germline V gene lookup returns CDR1 SGHRS and CDR2 YFSETQ. V was clipped by 2 bases and J by 5 bases; unmatched bases: 3. The clonotype comes from a woman older than 75 with acute or convalescent COVID-19. Sequenced input: peripheral blood. V and J are TRBV5-1 and TRBJ2-1, with 8 bases lining up with TRBD1. CDR3 nucleotide sequence: TGCGCCAGCAGCTTAGGACAGGGCAACAATGAGCAGTTCTTC. Its translation: CASSLGQGNNEQFF.